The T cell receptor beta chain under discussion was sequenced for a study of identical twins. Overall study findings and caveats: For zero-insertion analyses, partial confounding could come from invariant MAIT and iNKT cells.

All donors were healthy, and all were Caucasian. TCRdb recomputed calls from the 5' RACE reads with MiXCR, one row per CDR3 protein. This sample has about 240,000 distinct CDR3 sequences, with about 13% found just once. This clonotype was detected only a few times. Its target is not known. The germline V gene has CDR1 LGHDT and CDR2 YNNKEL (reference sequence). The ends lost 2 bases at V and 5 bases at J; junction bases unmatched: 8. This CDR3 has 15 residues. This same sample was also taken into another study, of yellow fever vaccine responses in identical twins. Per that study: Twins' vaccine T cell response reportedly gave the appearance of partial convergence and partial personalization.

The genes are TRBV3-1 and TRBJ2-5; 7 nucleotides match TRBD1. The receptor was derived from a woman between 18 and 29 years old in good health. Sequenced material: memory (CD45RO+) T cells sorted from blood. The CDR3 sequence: CASSQQTGVGETQYF. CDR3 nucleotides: TGTGCCAGCAGCCAACAAACAGGGGTGGGGGAGACCCAGTACTTC.